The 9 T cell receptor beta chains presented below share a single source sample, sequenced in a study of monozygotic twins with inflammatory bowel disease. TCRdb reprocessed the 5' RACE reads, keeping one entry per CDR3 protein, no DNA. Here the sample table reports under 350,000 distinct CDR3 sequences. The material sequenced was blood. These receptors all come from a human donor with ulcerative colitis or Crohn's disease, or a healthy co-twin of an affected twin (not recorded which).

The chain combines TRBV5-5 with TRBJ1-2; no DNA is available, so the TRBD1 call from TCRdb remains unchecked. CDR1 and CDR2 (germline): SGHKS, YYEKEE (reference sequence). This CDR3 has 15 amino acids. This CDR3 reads CASSQNSGTGLGYTF.

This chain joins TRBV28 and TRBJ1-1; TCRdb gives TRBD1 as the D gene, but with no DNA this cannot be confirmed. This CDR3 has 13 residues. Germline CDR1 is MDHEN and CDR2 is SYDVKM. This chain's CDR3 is CASSFRVGTEAFF.

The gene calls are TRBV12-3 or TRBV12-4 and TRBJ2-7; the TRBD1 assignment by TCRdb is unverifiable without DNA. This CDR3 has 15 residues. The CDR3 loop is CASSSDRVPPYEQYF.

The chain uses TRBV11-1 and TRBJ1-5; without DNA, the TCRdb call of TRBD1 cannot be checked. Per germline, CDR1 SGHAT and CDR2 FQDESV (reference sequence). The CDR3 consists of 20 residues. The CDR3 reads CASSFGQGTGRVYGNQPQHF.

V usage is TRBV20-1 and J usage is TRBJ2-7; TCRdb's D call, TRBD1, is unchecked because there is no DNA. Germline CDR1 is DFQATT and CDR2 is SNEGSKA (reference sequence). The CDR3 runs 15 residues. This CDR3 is CSATFGGGGSYEQYF.

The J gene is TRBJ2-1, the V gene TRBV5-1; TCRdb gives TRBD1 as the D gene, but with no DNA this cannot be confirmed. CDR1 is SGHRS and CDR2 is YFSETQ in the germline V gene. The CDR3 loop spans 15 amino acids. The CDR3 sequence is CASSEGGGSSIKQFF.

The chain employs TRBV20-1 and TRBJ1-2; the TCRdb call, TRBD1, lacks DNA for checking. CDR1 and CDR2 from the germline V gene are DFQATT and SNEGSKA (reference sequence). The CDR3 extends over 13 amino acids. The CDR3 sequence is CSASKTPGYGYTF.

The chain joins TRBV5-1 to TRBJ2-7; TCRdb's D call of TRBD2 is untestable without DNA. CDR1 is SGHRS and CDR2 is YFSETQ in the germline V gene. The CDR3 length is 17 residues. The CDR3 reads CASSLVTSRAGAYEQYF.

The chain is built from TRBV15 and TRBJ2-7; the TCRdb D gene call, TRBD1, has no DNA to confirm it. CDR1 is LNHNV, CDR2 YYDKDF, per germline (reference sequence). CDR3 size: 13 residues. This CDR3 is CATSIWGSYEQYF.